This T cell receptor beta chain emerged from a study of blood T cells in healthy people across ages (dated by TCRdb to between 2015 and 2017). Notes on the research overall: In model experiments, roughly one uniquely barcoded TCR beta cDNA molecule per two T cells was captured by template switching. Using deep sequencing normalized with unique cDNA molecular identifiers, the study measured how TCR beta repertoire diversity changes with age. Using the same blood draw, the study looked at two additional independent replicas of 1 million unique cDNA reads for two donors, one aged 18 to 30 and the other aged 80 or older. To avoid experimental bias, donors of different ages were randomly spread across the sequencing lanes. The donors were split into four age groups: young (average 16 years), middle-aged (39), aged (around 67) and long-lived (about 74).

Concerning this clonotype itself: The specificity of this receptor is unknown. No base-level quality is on record; no much larger clone is a single base apart.

Donors were approximately 42 systemically healthy Caucasian individuals from Russia aged roughly 6 to 90 years. Each donor gave about 9.8 milliliters of peripheral blood, drawn into EDTA-treated Vacutainer tubes. Ficoll-Paque density-gradient centrifugation was used to isolate PBMCs, with at least 7 million per sample. Total RNA was extracted from PBMCs with Trizol reagent, with at least 5.5 micrograms obtained per sample. The percentages of naive CD45RAhigh/CD27high T cells were determined by flow cytometry on a PBMC aliquot from every donor. The receptor library was made with 5' RACE. Sequencing used an Illumina HiSeq 2500. A second PCR of about 7 to 12 cycles was run with a J-beta primer mix and a sample-barcoded 5' primer. Each TCR beta cDNA molecule received a unique molecular identifier from a template-switch 5' adaptor carrying 12 random nucleotides. Each sample yielded at least 3 million CDR3-containing paired-end reads. First-strand cDNA was synthesized from all RNA with the Mint cDNA synthesis kit, primed by a TRBC-specific oligonucleotide. Following uracil-DNA glycosylase treatment, all cDNA underwent a first 18-cycle PCR with the universal primers M1SS and BC2_uni_R. As for the original processing: Each sample was normalized by randomly selecting 1 million high-quality reads, each carrying a distinct molecular identifier. Reads sharing molecular identifiers were discarded rather than binned into consensus sequences. MiTCR, set to a Q25 quality threshold and the strictest error-elimination algorithm, was used for CDR3 identification, clonotype clustering and error correction. A nonparametric unseen species model using Euler transformation provided a lower-bound estimate of total TCR beta diversity. The raw public data were reprocessed by TCRdb itself: fastp quality trimming at Q25, MiXCR clonotype calling, in-frame beta chains only. Duplicate CDR3 protein sequences are folded into a single record with the most common DNA and genes. The V and J calls come from TCRdb's annotation, not from the publication. In all, the sample holds around 580,000 distinct CDR3 sequences, and around half of those were seen once. The ten most abundant clones make up around 25% of the sample.

CDR1 SEHNR and CDR2 FQNEAQ are derived from the germline V gene (reference sequence). The junction shows trimming of 6 bases on V and 11 bases on J, and the gene matches do not reach 15 bases of it. From the cysteine up to the phenylalanine, the CDR3 has a length of 14 residues. The read is trimmed to its CDR3 DNA, 42 bases read in frame from base 1. What the research found in general, with its limitations: Because profiling used bulk unsorted PBMCs, naive and antigen-experienced compartments could not be compared conclusively. There was a strong correlation between observed TCR beta diversity and the percentage of naive T cells measured by flow cytometry. Estimates of total diversity from one million sequenced T cells were regarded as lower bounds and underestimates. As age increased, observed TCR beta diversity per million T cells dropped in a roughly linear way, and a significant reduction was already evident by age roughly 40. The long-lived group showed more naive CD4+ T cells, fewer expanded clones and increased TCR diversity than the aged group, suggesting age selection. Because donor CMV infection status was unknown, age-related changes in expanded clonotypes were potentially confounded.

Sequenced material: blood. The sequence joins TRBV7-9 to TRBJ2-5, and TRBD2 aligns with 7 junction nucleotides. This sequence was found in an elderly man in good health. The DNA is as follows: TGTGCCAGCAGTAAGCGGGGACCGCTGACTGAGCAGTACTTC. It translates to CASSKRGPLTEQYF.